The 13 T cell receptor beta chains listed next were all sequenced from one sample in a study of blood T cell repertoires in COVID-19. Generated by immunoSEQ multiplex PCR, the TCRdb table keeps only in-frame clones and is missing some. The sample shows approximately 210,000 clones, approximately 80% of them seen only once. The sequencing sample was made of PBMCs or T cells enriched from blood (not recorded which). Receptors originate from a woman aged 45-65 years with acute COVID-19.

The chain is built from TRBV28 and TRBJ2-5; no reliable D call. Looked up from germline, CDR1 is MDHEN and CDR2 is SYDVKM. The CDR3 runs to 13 residues. The V and J ends lost 10 bases and 4 bases respectively, with 16 bases between them. The CDR3 DNA is TGTGCCACGTTACGTAGTCGCGGAGAGACCCAGTACTTC. Translation: CATLRSRGETQYF.

The CDR3 sequence is CASSYGTSGGSNTQYF. CDR3 sequence (DNA): TGCGCCAGCAGCTACGGGACTAGCGGGGGTTCGAATACGCAGTATTTT. This chain links TRBV5-1 with TRBJ2-3; 14 bases fit TRBD2. V lost 3 bases, J lost 7 bases, and 7 bases stayed unmatched. Per the germline V gene, CDR1 is SGHRS and CDR2 is YFSETQ. This CDR3 spans 16 amino acids.

The chain couples TRBV11-3 to TRBJ1-2, with D maybe TRBD1 (6 bases). Germline V CDR1 and CDR2: SGHNT, YENEEA. The CDR3 loop spans 15 amino acids. V lost 1 base to trimming and J lost 8 bases, with 17 bases between them. This chain's CDR3 is CASSLGGGATGGYTF. Written as DNA, the CDR3 is TGTGCCAGCAGCTTAGGAGGTGGTGCTACAGGGGGCTACACCTTC.

The V and J genes are TRBV28 and TRBJ1-3; no clear D gene. With 2 bases removed from V and 4 bases from J, the gap between germline ends came to 12 bases. CDR1 MDHEN and CDR2 SYDVKM come from the germline V gene. The CDR3 covers 15 residues. The CDR3: CASSLVRAGGNTIYF. The CDR3 DNA reads as TGTGCCAGCAGTTTAGTTCGTGCGGGGGGAAACACCATATATTTT.

The rearrangement links TRBV6-2 or TRBV6-3 to TRBJ2-1, with 7 bases that match TRBD1. The CDR3 contains 14 residues. The ends lost 2 bases at V and 8 bases at J; junction bases unmatched: 6. Germline-derived CDR1 and CDR2 are MNHEY and SVGEGT. The CDR3 nucleotides read TGTGCCAGCAGTTACCCCGGACAGGTCGATGAGCAGTTCTTC. This gives the protein CASSYPGQVDEQFF.

V is TRBV7-2 and J is TRBJ2-5; 16 bases are a match to TRBD2. The CDR3 spans 17 residues. In germline, CDR1 is SGHTA, CDR2 FQGNSA. The ends lost 1 base at V and 9 bases at J; junction bases unmatched: 8. CDR3 nucleotides: TGTGCCAGCAGCTTAGTTGGGGGACTAGCGGGAGGGTTGGCCCAGTACTTC. Protein product: CASSLVGGLAGGLAQYF.

This chain uses TRBV11-2 with TRBJ1-3; D not resolved. Germline V gives CDR1 SGHAT, CDR2 FQNNGV. V was pared by 1 base and J by 3 bases, with 7 bases between. CDR3 length equals 14 residues. CDR3 bases: TGTGCCAGCAGCTTAGTCGGTTTTGGAAACACCATATATTTT. Translation gives CASSLVGFGNTIYF. Based on the CDR3 plus reference TRBV11-2 and TRBJ1-3, the full variable domain is EAGVAQSPRYKIIEKRQSVAFWCNPISGHATLYWYQQILGQGPKLLIQFQNNGVVDDSQLPKDRFSAERLKGVDSTLKIQPAKLEDSAVYLCASSLVGFGNTIYFGEGSWLTVV.

The chain joins TRBV6-5 to TRBJ2-3, with 9 bases aligning to TRBD2. The CDR3 extends over 15 amino acids. V shed 2 bases and J 2 bases; nucleotides not matched to a gene: 2. Germline V gene lookup returns CDR1 MNHEY and CDR2 SVGAGI. CDR3 loop: CASSYQGLATDTQYF. The CDR3 nucleotides read TGTGCCAGCAGTTACCAGGGACTAGCCACAGATACGCAGTATTTT.

J is TRBJ2-7 and V is TRBV20-1; D unresolved. V lost 3 bases and J 0 bases, leaving 6 bases between the germline ends. The germline V gene encodes CDR1 DFQATT and CDR2 SNEGSKA (reference sequence). This CDR3 spans 12 amino acids. The CDR3 sequence is CSASPNSYEQYF. CDR3 sequence (DNA): TGCAGTGCTAGTCCTAACTCCTACGAGCAGTACTTC.

This sequence joins TRBV4-3 and TRBJ2-1; the match to TRBD2 covers 8 bases. J lost 7 bases, V lost 0 bases, and 8 bases had no gene match. This CDR3 region has 16 residues. Germline V gene sequence: CDR1 LGHNA, CDR2 YSLEER. The CDR3 protein is CASSQDRSGSGNEQFF. The CDR3 DNA follows: TGCGCCAGCAGCCAAGATCGCAGCGGGAGCGGGAATGAGCAGTTCTTC.

This clone was detected once. This rearrangement joins TRBV28 to TRBJ1-6, with 8 bases identical to TRBD1. The V segment lost 5 bases and the J segment 2 bases; nucleotides outside the gene matches: 11. Germline CDR1 MDHEN, CDR2 SYDVKM. This CDR3 has 18 residues. The DNA of the CDR3 is TGTGCCAGCAGTCCGACAGGGGTGATGGTGACCTATAATTCACCCCTCCACTTT. Protein product: CASSPTGVMVTYNSPLHF.

The chain has TRBV6-6 and TRBJ2-2, with 7 bases that match TRBD2. From germline, CDR1 is MNHNY and CDR2 SVGAGI (reference sequence). V shed 1 base, J shed 7 bases, and the junction held 9 bases outside the gene matches. The CDR3 consists of 16 residues. For the CDR3, the DNA is TGTGCCAGCAGTTACTTCGGGAGGCGGGGTCACGGGGAGCTGTTTTTT. Translated: CASSYFGRRGHGELFF.

V and J are TRBV3-1 (or the pseudogene TRBV3-2) and TRBJ1-2; D is ambiguous. Trimming left V 2 bases short and J 8 bases short, with 9 bases between. The CDR3 is 12 residues long. Germline lookup yields CDR1 LGHDT and CDR2 YNNKEL (reference sequence). The CDR3: CASSQPSMGYTF. As DNA, the CDR3 is TGTGCCAGCAGCCAACCTAGCATGGGCTACACCTTC.